The 28 T cell receptor beta chains below were found in one sample sequenced in a study of blood T cell repertoires in COVID-19. The table came from immunoSEQ multiplex PCR; TCRdb's copy has only in-frame clones and leaves some out. The top ten hold roughly 7% of the sample, which has about 150,000 clones, roughly nine tenths seen once. Sequences were obtained from PBMCs or T cells enriched from blood (not recorded which). These receptors were collected from a woman between 50 and 59 years old who had recovered from COVID-19.

This chain links TRBV3-1 (or the pseudogene TRBV3-2) with TRBJ2-5; 7 bases map to TRBD1. The ends lost 3 bases at V and 5 bases at J; junction bases unmatched: 12. The CDR3 has 16 residues. CDR1 and CDR2 (germline): LGHDT, YNNKEL (reference sequence). This CDR3 reads CASSQDRLQLRETQYF. The CDR3 coding sequence is TGTGCCAGCAGCCAGGACAGGCTCCAGCTCCGGGAGACCCAGTACTTC.

This chain connects TRBV2 to TRBJ2-7; D might be TRBD1 (6 bases). This CDR3 region has 15 residues. Germline lookup yields CDR1 SNHLY and CDR2 FYNNEI. Trimming pared 1 base from V and 10 bases from J, leaving 20 bases between. The CDR3: CASSEGPGHRSAQYF. The CDR3 region has the DNA TGTGCCAGCAGTGAAGGGCCGGGACACCGGTCGGCTCAGTACTTC.

The CDR3 DNA is TGTGCCAGCAGCGGGGGGGGGAAGAACACAGATACGCAGTATTTT. This gives the protein CASSGGGKNTDTQYF. This chain connects TRBV28 to TRBJ2-3; 8 positions match TRBD2. Germline trimming cut 6 bases from V and 2 bases from J; bases unmatched to any gene: 7. Germline V gene data show CDR1 as MDHEN and CDR2 as SYDVKM. This CDR3 has 15 amino acids.

This chain connects TRBV21-1 to TRBJ2-7; TRBD2, as called in the table, went unchecked against the DNA. TRBV21-1 is a pseudogene. There are 15 residues in the CDR3. The CDR3 DNA is TGTGCCAGCGGTCCAAAGGCTAGCGCGCCGGGGGAGCAGTACTTC. This translates into CASGPKASAPGEQYF.

The chain links TRBV5-1 to TRBJ1-2, with D unclear. The CDR3 consists of 15 residues. CDR1 is SGHRS, CDR2 YFSETQ, per germline. The V end was cut by 1 base, the J end by 6 bases, with 16 bases between. The DNA of the CDR3 is TGCGCCAGCAGCTTGCTGGCGGGCAAAACTGATGGCTACACCTTC. This codes for CASSLLAGKTDGYTF.

The chain joins TRBV5-1 to TRBJ1-1; D gene uncertain. This CDR3 region has 15 residues. Trimming stripped 2 bases from V and 3 bases from J, with 14 bases between. From germline, CDR1 is SGHRS and CDR2 YFSETQ. The CDR3 nucleotides read TGCGCCAGCAGCTTTGGAAGCCAGCGCGACACTGAAGCTTTCTTT. Translating gives CASSFGSQRDTEAFF.

The chain combines TRBV5-1 with TRBJ2-7; the D is unclear. Trimming took 4 bases from V and 0 from J, leaving 17 bases between them. The CDR3 spans 16 residues. CDR1 is SGHRS and CDR2 is YFSETQ in the germline V gene. Here the CDR3 reads CASSPVPVSSSYEQYF. As DNA, the CDR3 is TGCGCCAGCAGCCCCGTCCCTGTTTCCTCCTCCTACGAGCAGTACTTC.

This rearrangement joins TRBV6-5 to TRBJ1-2; 8 positions agree with TRBD1. The CDR3 length is 14 residues. V lost 6 bases to trimming and J lost 7 bases; unmatched junction nucleotides: 10. The germline CDR1 and CDR2 sequences are MNHEY and SVGAGI. CDR3 sequence (DNA): TGTGCCAGCAGGCTCCAGACAGGGGAAGGTGGCTACACCTTC. This gives the protein CASRLQTGEGGYTF.

This chain uses TRBV5-1 with TRBJ1-1; 12 bases line up with TRBD1. Germline values: CDR1 SGHRS, CDR2 YFSETQ. CDR3 length: 16 amino acids. Losses at the gene ends were 4 bases for V and 3 bases for J; bases not matched to a gene: 7. The CDR3 DNA reads TGCGCCAGCAGCGGGGGACAGGGGGCGATCTACACTGAAGCTTTCTTT. Its translation: CASSGGQGAIYTEAFF.

The rearrangement uses TRBV12-3 or TRBV12-4 and TRBJ1-5; 7 positions agree with TRBD1. The CDR3 runs to 13 residues. V shed 6 bases, J shed 4 bases, and the junction held 3 bases outside the gene matches. CDR3 in amino acids: CASRQTGNQPQHF. DNA for the CDR3: TGTGCCAGCAGGCAGACAGGGAATCAGCCCCAGCATTTT.

The CDR3 sequence is CASSSGGLAGLYTQYF. The CDR3 DNA follows: TGTGCCAGCAGCTCCGGGGGACTAGCGGGCCTCTATACGCAGTATTTT. The chain recombines TRBV6-2 or TRBV6-3 with TRBJ2-3; 12 nucleotides match TRBD2. The CDR3 contains 16 residues. J lost 7 bases, V lost 6 bases, and 11 bases had no gene match. Germline V CDR1 and CDR2: MNHEY, SVGEGT.

J is TRBJ1-1 and V is TRBV30; 7 positions match TRBD1. CDR3 size: 15 residues. Trimming cost V 3 bases and J 3 bases; bases outside gene matches: 10. Germline CDR1 reads GTSNPN; CDR2 reads SVGIG (reference sequence). CDR3 nucleotide sequence: TGTGCCTGGAGCTCGACAGGGCGAGTGGACACTGAAGCTTTCTTT. Amino acids: CAWSSTGRVDTEAFF.

The chain is built from TRBV18 and TRBJ2-1, with 9 bases identical to TRBD1. V dropped 3 bases and J dropped 5; count of bases not matched to a gene: 8. Germline values: CDR1 KGHSH, CDR2 LQKENI. The CDR3 is 16 residues long. This CDR3 is CASSPQQGATNNEQFF. The CDR3 DNA reads as TGTGCCAGCTCACCGCAACAGGGGGCGACCAACAATGAGCAGTTCTTC.

This clone was detected once. V and J are TRBV28 and TRBJ1-6; D unresolved. The CDR3 extends over 14 amino acids. The V and J ends lost 2 bases and 13 bases respectively, with 15 bases between them. Germline V CDR1 and CDR2: MDHEN, SYDVKM. CDR3 bases: TGTGCCAGCAGTTTAGGGAGCCGGAGAATTCCCCTCCACTTT. This codes for CASSLGSRRIPLHF. Full variable domain (missing parts from reference TRBV28 and TRBJ1-6): DVKVTQSSRYLVKRTGEKVFLECVQDMDHENMFWYRQDPGLGLRLIYFSYDVKMKEKGDIPEGYSVSREKKERFSLILESASTNQTSMYLCASSLGSRRIPLHFGNGTRLTVT.

This chain links TRBV7-3 with TRBJ2-2; 8 nucleotides line up with TRBD1. The CDR3 length is 15 residues. Losses at the gene ends were 1 base for V and 6 bases for J; bases not matched to a gene: 4. CDR1 is SGHTA and CDR2 is FQGTGA in the germline V gene. The DNA for the CDR3 is TGTGCCAGCAGCTTAAGGCCAGGGGGCGCCGGGGAGCTGTTTTTT. As protein: CASSLRPGGAGELFF.

The chain couples TRBV30 to TRBJ2-1; 8 positions match TRBD1. This CDR3 comprises 14 residues. Germline V gene sequence: CDR1 GTSNPN, CDR2 SVGIG (reference sequence). V gave up 2 bases and J gave up 7 bases; unmatched junction bases: 7. The CDR3 loop reads CAWSLSGGLNEQFF. CDR3 nucleotides: TGTGCCTGGAGTCTGTCAGGGGGCTTGAATGAGCAGTTCTTC.

The CDR3 DNA sequence: TGTGCCAGCAGCTTAAAACTAGCGGGAAGCACAGATACGCAGTATTTT. This sequence encodes CASSLKLAGSTDTQYF. This chain links TRBV13 with TRBJ2-3; 10 bases map to TRBD2. This CDR3 contains 16 residues. CDR1 is PRHDT and CDR2 is FYEKMQ in the germline V gene (reference sequence). J gave up 0 bases and V 2 bases, and 2 bases lay outside the gene matches.

The chain recombines TRBV27 with TRBJ2-3, with 10 bases identical to TRBD2. Germline V gene data show CDR1 as MNHEY and CDR2 as SMNVEV (reference sequence). This CDR3 spans 15 amino acids. V shed 5 bases and J 1 base; nucleotides not matched to a gene: 3. The CDR3 DNA reads TGTGCCAGCAGTCTAAGCGGGAGGGGCACAGATACGCAGTATTTT. Translated: CASSLSGRGTDTQYF.

The chain links TRBV19 to TRBJ2-2, with 9 bases aligning to TRBD1. This CDR3 region has 16 residues. Unmatched junction bases numbered 7, after V lost 7 bases and J lost 1 base. The germline CDR1 and CDR2 sequences are LNHDA and SQIVND (reference sequence). CDR3 amino acids: CASNRGTGMNTGELFF. In DNA, the CDR3 is TGTGCCAGTAATAGGGGGACAGGGATGAACACCGGGGAGCTGTTTTTT.

Only one count was recorded for this clone. V and J are TRBV12-3 or TRBV12-4 and TRBJ1-5, with D maybe TRBD1 (5 bases). With 5 bases removed from V and 5 bases from J, the gap between germline ends came to 10 bases. This CDR3 has 13 amino acids. The CDR3, as DNA: TGTGCCAGCAGTCTACAGGAGTATCAGCCCCAGCATTTT. This gives the protein CASSLQEYQPQHF.

CDR3 sequence reads: CATSDLISGSFTQYF. The CDR3 DNA sequence: TGTGCCACCAGTGATTTGATTAGCGGGTCGTTTACGCAGTATTTT. The rearrangement joins TRBV24-1 to TRBJ2-3; 7 bases align to TRBD2. With 0 bases clipped from V and 8 bases from J, the junction kept 7 bases outside the gene matches. Germline CDR1 and CDR2: KGHDR and SFDVKD. The CDR3 totals 15 residues.

The chain couples TRBV19 to TRBJ1-3; 7 bases are shared with TRBD1. After removal of 5 bases from V and 4 bases from J, the junction contained 8 bases not matched to a gene. CDR1 LNHDA and CDR2 SQIVND come from the germline V gene (reference sequence). The CDR3 totals 15 residues. The DNA of the CDR3 is TGTGCCAGTAGTGAACATCGAGGGGGCGGAAACACCATATATTTT. Translating gives CASSEHRGGGNTIYF. The full variable domain, with the rest looked up from reference TRBV19 and TRBJ1-3, is DGGITQSPKYLFRKEGQNVTLSCEQNLNHDAMYWYRQDPGQGLRLIYYSQIVNDFQKGDIAEGYSVSREKKESFPLTVTSAQKNPTAFYLCASSEHRGGGNTIYFGEGSWLTVV.

V usage is TRBV4-2 and J usage is TRBJ2-1; weak D call: TRBD1 (5 bases). Trimming pared 1 base from V and 15 bases from J, leaving 13 bases between. The germline V gene has CDR1 LGHNA and CDR2 YNFKEQ. This CDR3 contains 12 residues. Here the CDR3 reads CASSQANSRVFF. The CDR3 DNA sequence: TGTGCCAGCAGCCAAGCAAATAGCAGGGTGTTCTTC.

V is TRBV6-4 and J is TRBJ2-1; tentatively, D is TRBD1 (5 bases). Germline lookup yields CDR1 MRHNA and CDR2 SNTAGT. Trimming took off 4 bases at V and 4 bases at J, with 8 bases between the two ends. The CDR3 is made up of 13 amino acids. The DNA of the CDR3 is TGTGCCAGCAGTGTCGACAGATACAATGAGCAGTTCTTC. This gives the protein CASSVDRYNEQFF.

This clone was detected a few times. This chain links TRBV24-1 with TRBJ2-7, with 9 bases lining up with TRBD1. V trimming: 4 bases; J trimming: 4 bases; junction bases outside the gene matches: 7. This CDR3 region has 15 residues. The V gene's germline CDR1 is KGHDR and CDR2 SFDVKD. Written as DNA, the CDR3 is TGTGCCACCAGTGAAACCGGGACAGGGTTTTACGAGCAGTACTTC. The encoded protein is CATSETGTGFYEQYF.

V gene TRBV7-9 combines with J gene TRBJ2-1; TRBD2 aligns across 12 bases. V lost 4 bases, J lost 15 bases, and 7 bases stayed unmatched. There are 13 residues in the CDR3. In germline, CDR1 is SEHNR, CDR2 FQNEAQ (reference sequence). In DNA form, the CDR3 reads TGTGCCAGCAGCTCTAGCGGGGGGGAAACCCGGTTCTTC. Protein: CASSSSGGETRFF.

This chain joins TRBV5-1 and TRBJ1-1; 10 bases line up with TRBD1. The ends lost 3 bases at V and 3 bases at J; junction bases unmatched: 14. This CDR3 comprises 18 residues. Germline values: CDR1 SGHRS, CDR2 YFSETQ. The CDR3 region has the DNA TGCGCCAGCAGCTCCCCTCAGGGACAGGGGTCTCGGCACACTGAAGCTTTCTTT. Translated, it gives CASSSPQGQGSRHTEAFF.

The DNA for the CDR3 is TGTGCCAGCGGGTACAGGGTGATCACTGAAGCTTTCTTT. This codes for CASGYRVITEAFF. The chain joins TRBV19 to TRBJ1-1; a weak D match, TRBD1 (6 bases). This CDR3 region has 13 residues. Between the trimmed V and J ends, which lost 9 bases and 4 bases, there was a span of 15 bases. Germline values: CDR1 LNHDA, CDR2 SQIVND (reference sequence).